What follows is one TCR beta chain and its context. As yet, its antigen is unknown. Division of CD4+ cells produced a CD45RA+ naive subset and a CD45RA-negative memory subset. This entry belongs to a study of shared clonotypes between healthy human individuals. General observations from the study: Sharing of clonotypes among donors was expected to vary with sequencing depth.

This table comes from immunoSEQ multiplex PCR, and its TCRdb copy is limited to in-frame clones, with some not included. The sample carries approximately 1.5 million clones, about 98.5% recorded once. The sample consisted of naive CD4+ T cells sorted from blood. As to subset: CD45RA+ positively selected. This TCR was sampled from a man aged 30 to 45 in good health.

This chain's CDR3 is CASSEPGLGNTIYF. CDR3 bases: TGTGCCAGCAGTGAACCGGGACTTGGAAACACCATATATTTT. This chain joins TRBV25-1 and TRBJ1-3; TRBD1 might be the D (5 bases). The CDR3 is made up of 14 amino acids. The germline gives CDR1 MGHDK, CDR2 SYGVNS. Trimming removed 2 bases at V and 3 bases at J, with 8 bases between.